This TCR beta chain is drawn from a study of Ad26.COV2.S vaccination and SARS-CoV-2 variants. Specified treatment: around 19 received Ad26.COV2.S at low or high dose, single or two shots; several received placebo; per-sample allocation not given. Sampling happened 63 days after the first vaccine or placebo injection. Sequencing used immunoSEQ multiplex PCR; TCRdb keeps in-frame clones, though not all of them. This sample has fewer than 900,000 clones; roughly 90% occur once, and the top ten carry around 1.5%. The CDR3 is 14 residues long. CDR1 and CDR2 from the germline V gene are KGHSH and LQKENI. The V end lost 8 bases, the J end lost 0 bases, and 11 bases lay between the germline ends. This clone has a handful of counts.

The chain joins TRBV18 to TRBJ1-3; a possible D gene is TRBD1 (6 bases). The origin of this receptor is a person between 18 and 59 years old who received the Ad26.COV2.S COVID-19 vaccine or a placebo. The sequencing here drew on peripheral blood, taken in a trial of Ad26.COV2.S vaccine versus placebo. The CDR3 spells CASTEGGSGNTIYF. CDR3 in DNA: TGTGCCAGCACAGAAGGGGGCTCTGGAAACACCATATATTTT.